The rows below give T cell receptor beta chains drawn from one sample of a study of blood T cell repertoires in COVID-19. Sequencing was performed with immunoSEQ multiplex PCR; in TCRdb, only in-frame clones are kept and a portion is missing. The data show more than 200,000 clones, around 89% seen once. Sequencing was performed on peripheral blood. The source of these receptors is a man aged 65 to 85 with acute or convalescent COVID-19. The CDR3 runs from the conserved cysteine through the conserved F or W. Fields, in order: V gene, clone size, D gene, J gene, CDR3 protein, CDR3 DNA. D genes are given only for firm matches. Clone size appears in some rows only: once, few, many, or a class for an expanded clone.

TRBV6-5	-	-	TRBJ1-5	CASSLGVGNQPQHF	TGTGCCAGCAGCTTAGGGGTGGGAAATCAGCCCCAGCATTTT
TRBV12-3/TRBV12-4	-	-	TRBJ2-5	CASSLRETQYF	TGTGCCAGCAGTTTGAGGGAGACCCAGTACTTC
TRBV7-9	-	-	TRBJ1-3	CASSSIDGLSSGNTIYF	TGTGCCAGCAGCTCCATAGACGGACTGAGCTCTGGAAACACCATATATTTT
TRBV18	once	-	TRBJ2-2	CASSPNQGNTGELFF	TGTGCCAGCTCTCCAAATCAGGGGAACACCGGGGAGCTGTTTTTT
TRBV7-9	-	-	TRBJ1-3	CASSLAGTKGNTIYF	TGTGCCAGCAGCTTAGCCGGGACTAAGGGAAACACCATATATTTT
TRBV2	-	-	TRBJ1-1	CASKQDMNTEAFF	TGTGCCAGCAAACAGGACATGAACACTGAAGCTTTCTTT
TRBV10-3	-	-	TRBJ1-2	CAASSKGGYGYTF	TGTGCCGCCTCGTCAAAGGGAGGCTATGGCTACACCTTC
TRBV10-3	-	TRBD1	TRBJ1-6	CAIRGDSRNSPLHF	TGTGCCATCAGGGGGGACAGCAGAAATTCACCCCTCCACTTT
TRBV28	-	TRBD1	TRBJ1-6	CASSSSGTGSVVTLHF	TGTGCCAGCAGTTCCTCCGGGACAGGATCTGTTGTAACCCTCCACTTT
TRBV5-1	-	TRBD2	TRBJ2-2	CASSQTLAAGTGELFF	TGCGCCAGCAGCCAAACACTAGCGGCGGGGACCGGGGAGCTGTTTTTT
TRBV6-2/TRBV6-3	-	TRBD2	TRBJ2-2	CASSLSGRGNTGELFF	TGTGCCAGCAGTCTGAGCGGGAGGGGTAACACCGGGGAGCTGTTTTTT
TRBV7-2	-	TRBD1	TRBJ2-1	CASSLGGGWNEQFF	TGTGCCAGCAGCTTAGGAGGGGGCTGGAATGAGCAGTTCTTC
TRBV28	-	-	TRBJ2-1	CASRLTGEVVGSEQFF	TGTGCCAGCCGGCTAACAGGGGAGGTAGTCGGATCTGAGCAGTTCTTC
TRBV18	-	TRBD1	TRBJ2-7	CASSPDRDRSYEQYF	TGTGCCAGCTCACCGGACCGGGACAGATCCTACGAGCAGTACTTC
TRBV10-3	-	-	TRBJ2-6	CAIGLSGANVLTF	TGTGCCATCGGACTATCTGGGGCCAACGTCCTGACTTTC
TRBV7-9	-	-	TRBJ1-5	CASSPGSNQPQHF	TGTGCCAGCAGTCCAGGCAGCAATCAGCCCCAGCATTTT
TRBV2	-	TRBD1	TRBJ1-5	CASLSDRAGNQPQHF	TGTGCCAGTTTGTCCGACAGGGCTGGGAATCAGCCCCAGCATTTT
TRBV6-5	-	TRBD1	TRBJ1-3	CASSRGEGNTIYF	TGTGCCAGCAGCAGGGGGGAAGGAAACACCATATATTTT
TRBV5-1	-	TRBD2	TRBJ2-3	CASSLALAASRDTQYF	TGCGCCAGCAGCTTGGCCCTAGCGGCCTCCCGCGATACGCAGTATTTT
TRBV11-2	-	-	TRBJ1-5	CASSFTGDQPQHF	TGTGCCAGCAGCTTTACAGGTGATCAGCCCCAGCATTTT
TRBV5-5	-	-	TRBJ2-7	CASSPTWASYPYEQYF	TGTGCCAGCAGTCCAACCTGGGCGTCTTACCCCTACGAGCAGTACTTC
TRBV18	few	-	TRBJ2-1	CASSPPLLALLNEQFF	TGTGCCAGCTCACCACCGTTACTAGCTCTTTTAAATGAGCAGTTCTTC
TRBV20-1	-	-	TRBJ2-1	CSARDRVPEFF	TGCAGTGCTAGAGATCGGGTACCGGAGTTCTTC
TRBV28	-	TRBD1	TRBJ2-3	CASSSGQVGTDTQYF	TGTGCCAGCAGCTCGGGACAGGTCGGCACAGATACGCAGTATTTT
TRBV5-4	many	TRBD1	TRBJ2-1	CASSRTGTGGHEQFF	TGTGCCAGCAGTCGGACCGGGACAGGGGGACATGAGCAGTTCTTC
TRBV28	-	-	TRBJ1-5	CASSTTADSNQPQHF	TGTGCCAGTAGCACCACGGCGGATAGCAATCAGCCCCAGCATTTT
TRBV28	-	-	TRBJ1-3	CASRAASGNTIYF	TGTGCCAGCAGAGCGGCCTCTGGAAACACCATATATTTT
TRBV7-9	once	TRBD1	TRBJ2-5	CASSLNRGRETQYF	TGTGCCAGCAGCTTAAACAGGGGAAGGGAGACCCAGTACTTC
TRBV18	-	-	TRBJ2-1	CASSRAGRYNEQFF	TGTGCCAGCTCACGAGCGGGTCGCTACAATGAGCAGTTCTTC